This TCR beta chain was sequenced in a study of CD8+CD57+ T cells in acquired aplastic anemia. Study information: Sorted CD4+ and CD8+ cells gave an average of around 3 ug of DNA. Study-wide results and caveats: Statistical testing detected no significant gap in CD8+ Simpson's diversity between patients and controls.

Trimming shortened V by 2 bases and J by 0 bases, and 9 bases separated the two germline ends. This CDR3 spans 15 amino acids. Germline values: CDR1 SGHRS, CDR2 YFSETQ. Before being chosen for sequencing, patients had shown CD8+CD57+ cell expansion by flow cytometry. Each of the patients presented with severe acquired aplastic anemia. All patients were therapy-naive when blood was sampled. This clonotype showed up many times. The antigen remains unidentified. Both TCR beta VDJ combination and CDR3 sequence profiling were carried out. Genomic DNA was the template for this profiling. One entry per CDR3 protein results from TCRdb running MiXCR on the reads. The table records around 200,000 distinct CDR3 sequences, over 40% of them present only once.

The sequenced sample was sorted CD4+, CD8+, or CD8+CD57+ T cells (not recorded which) from PBMCs. The clonotype was recovered from a human donor with aplastic anemia. This chain uses TRBV5-1 with TRBJ2-1, with D hard to call. The chain's CDR3 is CASSFRPSSYNEQFF. CDR3 DNA: TGCGCCAGCAGCTTTCGTCCTAGCTCCTACAATGAGCAGTTCTTC.